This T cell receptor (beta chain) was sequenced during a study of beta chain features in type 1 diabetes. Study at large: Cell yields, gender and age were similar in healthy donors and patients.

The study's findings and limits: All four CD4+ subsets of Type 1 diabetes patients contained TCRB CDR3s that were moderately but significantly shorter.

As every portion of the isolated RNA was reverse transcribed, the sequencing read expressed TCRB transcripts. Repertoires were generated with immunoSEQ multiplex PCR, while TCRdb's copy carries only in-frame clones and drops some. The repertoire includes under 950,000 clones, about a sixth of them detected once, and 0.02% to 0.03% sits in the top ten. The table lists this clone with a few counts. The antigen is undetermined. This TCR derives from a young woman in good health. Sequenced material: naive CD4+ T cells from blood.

The CDR3 coding sequence is TGTGCCAGCAGTATACAGGGGGCGGGCACTGAAGCTTTCTTT. It encodes CASSIQGAGTEAFF. This chain connects TRBV6-5 to TRBJ1-1; 9 bases map to TRBD1. In germline, CDR1 is MNHEY, CDR2 SVGAGI. J gave up 4 bases and V 5 bases, and 5 bases lay outside the gene matches. The CDR3 has 14 residues.